The next 8 T cell receptor beta chains were all read from a single sample in a study of T cell clonality in common variable immunodeficiency. Study observations and caveats: Common variable immunodeficiency TCR beta sequences reportedly had fewer deletions and N-nucleotide insertions.

Measured with immunoSEQ multiplex PCR; TCRdb has only the in-frame clones, and not every one. The sample includes 28,000 or so clones, none of them occurring once. Antigen specificity for these receptors is unknown. Material: peripheral blood mononuclear cells. These receptors all stem from a human donor with common variable immunodeficiency.

This clone was counted between two and nine times. With the read ending 3 residues before the CDR3 end, the germline J gene is used to fill in that end. This sequence joins TRBV5-1 and TRBJ2-5; 14 bases map to TRBD2. The germline CDR1 and CDR2 sequences are SGHRS and YFSETQ. J lost 2 bases, V lost 4 bases, and 4 bases had no gene match. CDR3 length equals 16 residues. CDR3 protein: CASSAGLAGGQETQYF. CDR3 DNA, as far as it was read: TGCGCCAGCAGCGCAGGACTAGCGGGGGGTCAAGAGACC.

To note about this clone: The sequence runs out 3 residues before the end of the CDR3; the remainder is reconstructed from the germline J gene. The chain uses TRBV2 and TRBJ1-6; D may be TRBD1 (6 bases). Trimming took off 9 bases at V and 4 bases at J, with 22 bases between the two ends. Germline loops: CDR1 SNHLY, CDR2 FYNNEI. CDR3 size: 17 residues. The CDR3 here is CASSGGGRNNYNSPLHF. The part of the CDR3 DNA that was read is TGTGCCAGTTCGGGGGGGGGCAGGAACAATTATAATTCACCC.

With regard to this clone: The sequence runs out 3 residues before the end of the CDR3; the remainder is reconstructed from the germline J gene. The chain uses TRBV5-1 and TRBJ2-1; D is perhaps TRBD2 (5 bases). CDR1 SGHRS and CDR2 YFSETQ come from the germline V gene. The CDR3 length is 12 residues. Trimming pared 4 bases from V and 9 bases from J, leaving 11 bases between. The CDR3 region is CASSTDYGEQFF. The sequenced CDR3 bases are TGCGCCAGCAGCACCGACTACGGTGAG.

This clone occurred a few times. The read finishes 3 residues shy of the CDR3 end, and the germline J gene is used to complete it. The V gene is TRBV6-1, the J gene TRBJ1-1; possible D gene TRBD1, 6 bases. Germline V gene data show CDR1 as MNHNS and CDR2 as SASEGT. This CDR3 region has 14 residues. V lost 1 base and J lost 7, with 13 bases in between. The part of the CDR3 DNA that was read is TGTGCCAGCAGTGAAGTCCGGACAGTCGGTGAA. Residues: CASSEVRTVGE. The whole CDR3 sequence reads CASSEVRTVGEAFF.

The CDR3 loop is CASSSSGGAETQYF. The covered CDR3 bases are TGTGCCAGCAGCTCGAGCGGGGGGGCAGAGACC. The chain links TRBV5-6 to TRBJ2-5, with 10 nucleotides matching TRBD2. The read halts 3 residues ahead of the CDR3 end, with the missing end drawn from the germline J gene. Germline assignment: CDR1 SGHDT and CDR2 YYEEEE. The V and J ends lost 3 bases and 4 bases, in that order; junction bases with no gene match: 3. The CDR3 length is 14 residues. Drawing the rest from reference TRBV5-6 and TRBJ2-5, the complete variable domain is DAGVTQSPTHLIKTRGQQVTLRCSPKSGHDTVSWYQQALGQGPQFIFQYYEEEERQRGNFPDRFSGHQFPNYSSELNVNALLLGDSALYLCASSSSGGAETQYFGPGTRLLVL.

Comment on this clone: The read halts 3 residues ahead of the CDR3 end, with the missing end drawn from the germline J gene. This chain joins TRBV6-1 and TRBJ1-6, with 8 bases that match TRBD1. Per germline, CDR1 MNHNS and CDR2 SASEGT. J was trimmed by 6 bases and V by 4 bases; bases with no gene match: 2. The CDR3 sequence is 14 residues long. This CDR3 is CASSAGGGNSPLHF. CDR3 DNA (partial): TGTGCCAGCAGTGCAGGGGGCGGTAATTCACCC.

This clone was recorded many times. The CDR3 extends 3 residues past the end of the read, so its final part is completed from the germline J gene. V and J are TRBV13 and TRBJ2-7; perhaps TRBD1 as D (5 bases). Between the trimmed V and J ends, which lost 1 base and 5 bases, there was a span of 12 bases. In germline, CDR1 is PRHDT, CDR2 FYEKMQ (reference sequence). The CDR3 contains 14 residues. CDR3 in amino acids: CASSLAGRVHEQYF. The CDR3 DNA, read in part, is TGTGCCAGCAGCTTAGCGGGCAGGGTACACGAG.

Points on this clone: The read ends 3 residues shy of where the CDR3 ends; the end is completed using the germline J gene. V usage is TRBV7-9 and J usage is TRBJ1-1; D call uncertain. Germline V gene lookup returns CDR1 SEHNR and CDR2 FQNEAQ (reference sequence). This CDR3 spans 14 amino acids. V was trimmed by 2 bases and J by 0 bases, leaving 7 bases between them. CDR3 bases read: TGTGCCAGCAGCTTAATGTTTATGAACACTGAA. Translating it yields CASSLMFMNTE. The whole CDR3 is CASSLMFMNTEAFF.